This T cell receptor beta chain was sequenced in a study of T cell changes during pregnancy in multiple sclerosis. The germline V gene encodes CDR1 MNHEY and CDR2 SVGAGI. The CDR3 has 13 amino acids. Between the trimmed V and J ends, which lost 8 bases and 3 bases, there was a span of 10 bases. Measured with immunoSEQ multiplex PCR; TCRdb has only the in-frame clones, and not every one. In the table there are roughly 30,000 clones, over 75% of which are singletons. The input for sequencing was CD8+ T cells from peripheral blood mononuclear cells, taken after pregnancy. V and J are TRBV6-5 and TRBJ2-2; D is ambiguous. The source is a female donor with multiple sclerosis, enrolled in a pregnancy study. For the CDR3, the DNA is TGTGCCAGCTTAAACTCCGACACCGGGGAGCTGTTTTTT. It codes for CASLNSDTGELFF.